The T cell receptor beta chain described here comes from a study of tumor-infiltrating lymphocytes in localized non-small cell lung cancer. For the study at large: Patients included smokers and never-smokers with various histologies, some sampled after neoadjuvant chemotherapy.

Clones were sequenced by immunoSEQ multiplex PCR, and TCRdb holds only the in-frame ones, with some missing. Among 13,000 to 15,000 clones listed, roughly 80% were seen once. Study-level findings and limits: TCRbeta sequencing showed higher T cell infiltration in tumors than uninvolved lung.

This CDR3 spans 20 amino acids. Germline CDR1 SSHAT, CDR2 FNYEAQ (reference sequence). As concerns this clone: What it binds is not known. The junction and the germline gene differ at one end; a read error may be behind it.

This clonotype originated in a human donor with non-small cell lung cancer. The sample taken for sequencing was lung tumor tissue. The genes are TRBV7-7 and TRBJ2-6, with TRBD1 matching 7 bases. CDR3: CASSLKGARDRDSGANVLTF. The CDR3 bases are TGTGCTAGCAGCTTAAAGGGGGCGCGAGACAGGGACTCTGGGGCCAACGTCCTGACTTTC.